This TCR beta chain stems from a study of T cell changes during pregnancy in multiple sclerosis. Profiling relied on immunoSEQ multiplex PCR, and the TCRdb table lists in-frame clones only, not all of them. The sample contains about 70,000 clones, around nine tenths of which appear only once. Germline V CDR1 and CDR2: MDHEN, SYDVKM. The CDR3 totals 13 residues. V was trimmed by 6 bases and J by 6 bases, leaving 13 bases between them. The V and J genes are TRBV28 and TRBJ2-3; D perhaps matches TRBD1 (7 bases). This specimen was CD4+ T cells from peripheral blood mononuclear cells, taken after pregnancy. This receptor was taken from a female donor with multiple sclerosis, enrolled in a pregnancy study. The CDR3 DNA reads as TGTGCCAGCAGCCGATCAGGGGGGGATACGCAGTATTTT. It is translated as CASSRSGGDTQYF.